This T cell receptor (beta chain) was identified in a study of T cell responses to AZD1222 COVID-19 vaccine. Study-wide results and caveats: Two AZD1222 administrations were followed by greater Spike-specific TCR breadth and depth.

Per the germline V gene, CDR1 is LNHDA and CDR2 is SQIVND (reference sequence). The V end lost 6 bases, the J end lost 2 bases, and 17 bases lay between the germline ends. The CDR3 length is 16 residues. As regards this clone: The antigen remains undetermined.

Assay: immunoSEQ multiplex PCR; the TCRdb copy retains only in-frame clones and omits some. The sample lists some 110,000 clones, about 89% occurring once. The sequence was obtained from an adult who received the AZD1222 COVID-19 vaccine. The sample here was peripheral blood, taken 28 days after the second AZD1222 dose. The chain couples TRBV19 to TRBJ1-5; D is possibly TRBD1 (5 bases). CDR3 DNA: TGTGCCAGTAGCACGGAGGGGTTTCGGGGCAATCAGCCCCAGCATTTT. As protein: CASSTEGFRGNQPQHF.